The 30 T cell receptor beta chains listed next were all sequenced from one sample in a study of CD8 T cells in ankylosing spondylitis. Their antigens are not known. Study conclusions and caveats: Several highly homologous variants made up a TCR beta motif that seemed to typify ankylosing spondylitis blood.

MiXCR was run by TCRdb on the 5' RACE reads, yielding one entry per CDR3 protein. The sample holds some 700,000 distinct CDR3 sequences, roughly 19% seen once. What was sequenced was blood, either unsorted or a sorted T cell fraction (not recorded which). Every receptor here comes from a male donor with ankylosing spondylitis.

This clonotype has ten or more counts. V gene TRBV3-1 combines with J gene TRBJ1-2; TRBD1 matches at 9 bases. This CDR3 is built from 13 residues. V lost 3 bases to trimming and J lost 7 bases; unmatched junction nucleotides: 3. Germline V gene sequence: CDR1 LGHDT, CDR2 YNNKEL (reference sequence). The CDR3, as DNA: TGTGCCAGCAGCCAGGGACAGGGTGGTGGCTACACCTTC. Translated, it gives CASSQGQGGGYTF.

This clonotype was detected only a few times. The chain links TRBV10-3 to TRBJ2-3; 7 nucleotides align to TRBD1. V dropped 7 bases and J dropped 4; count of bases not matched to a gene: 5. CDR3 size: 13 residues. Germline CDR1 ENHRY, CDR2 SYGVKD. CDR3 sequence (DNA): TGTGCCATCACTAGGACAGGCGCAGATACGCAGTATTTT. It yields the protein CAITRTGADTQYF.

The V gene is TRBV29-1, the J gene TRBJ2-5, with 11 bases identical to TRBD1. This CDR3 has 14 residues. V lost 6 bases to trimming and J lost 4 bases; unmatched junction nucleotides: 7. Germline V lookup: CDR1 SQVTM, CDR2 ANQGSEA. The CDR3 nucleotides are TGCAGCGTGACGGACAGGGGGCGTTCAGAGACCCAGTACTTC. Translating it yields CSVTDRGRSETQYF.

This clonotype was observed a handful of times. CDR3 region: CASSLVTSGSVSDTQYF. The DNA for the CDR3 is TGCGCCAGCAGCCTCGTGACTAGCGGGAGTGTATCAGATACGCAGTATTTT. V gene TRBV4-1 combines with J gene TRBJ2-3; TRBD2 agrees at 12 bases. CDR1 is MGHRA, CDR2 YSYEKL, per germline. This CDR3 is 17 amino acids long. The V gene end was trimmed by 4 bases and the J gene end by 4 bases; junction bases not matched to a gene: 9.

In DNA, the CDR3 is TGTGCCAGCAGTTTCCAGGGCCGGGGCTATGGCTACACCTTC. Its protein product is CASSFQGRGYGYTF. The chain has TRBV6-5 and TRBJ1-2; D is perhaps TRBD1 (5 bases). V lost 4 bases and J 4 bases, leaving 13 bases between the germline ends. The CDR3 is 14 residues long. Germline V gene lookup returns CDR1 MNHEY and CDR2 SVGAGI.

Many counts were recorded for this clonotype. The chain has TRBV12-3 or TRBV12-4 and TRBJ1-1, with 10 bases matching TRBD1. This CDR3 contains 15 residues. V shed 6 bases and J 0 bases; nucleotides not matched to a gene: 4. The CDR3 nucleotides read TGTGCCAGCAGGACCGGGACAGGGGTGAACACTGAAGCTTTCTTT. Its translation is CASRTGTGVNTEAFF.

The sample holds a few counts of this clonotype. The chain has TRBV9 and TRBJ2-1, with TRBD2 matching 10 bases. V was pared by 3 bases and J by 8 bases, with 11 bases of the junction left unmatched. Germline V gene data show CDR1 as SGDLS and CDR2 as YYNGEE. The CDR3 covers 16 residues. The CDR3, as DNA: TGTGCCAGCAGCGAGGGGCTAGCGGGAGTTAGGGATGAGCAGTTCTTC. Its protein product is CASSEGLAGVRDEQFF.

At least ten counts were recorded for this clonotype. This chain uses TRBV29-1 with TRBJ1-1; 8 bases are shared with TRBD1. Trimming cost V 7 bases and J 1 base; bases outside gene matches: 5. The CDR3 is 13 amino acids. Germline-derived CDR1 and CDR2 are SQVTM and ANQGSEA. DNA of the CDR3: TGCAGCGGGTCAACAGGGGGGAACACTGAAGCTTTCTTT. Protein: CSGSTGGNTEAFF. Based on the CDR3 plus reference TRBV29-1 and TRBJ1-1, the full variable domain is SAVISQKPSRDICQRGTSLTIQCQVDSQVTMMFWYRQQPGQSLTLIATANQGSEATYESGFVIDKFPISRPNLTFSTLTVSNMSPEDSSIYLCSGSTGGNTEAFFGQGTRLTVV.

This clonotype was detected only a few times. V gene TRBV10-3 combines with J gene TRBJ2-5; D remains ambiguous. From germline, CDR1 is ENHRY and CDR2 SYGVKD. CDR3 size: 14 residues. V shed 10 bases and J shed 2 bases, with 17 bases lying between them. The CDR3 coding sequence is TGTGCCACCCGAGCCGAAAGAGAGCAAGAGACCCAGTACTTC. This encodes CATRAEREQETQYF.

The CDR3 reads CASSWIAGGPDTQYF. In DNA, the CDR3 is TGTGCCAGCAGCTGGATTGCGGGGGGGCCCGATACGCAGTATTTT. The V call is TRBV12-3 or TRBV12-4, the J call TRBJ2-3, with 9 bases fitting TRBD2. V dropped 6 bases and J dropped 6; count of bases not matched to a gene: 10. The length of the CDR3 is 15 residues.

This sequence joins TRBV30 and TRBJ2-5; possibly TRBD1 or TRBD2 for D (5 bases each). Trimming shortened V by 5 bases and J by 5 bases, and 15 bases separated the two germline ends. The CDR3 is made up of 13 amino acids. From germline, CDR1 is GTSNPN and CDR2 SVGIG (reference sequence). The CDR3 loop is CAWSSGTEETQYF. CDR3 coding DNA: TGTGCCTGGTCCTCCGGGACGGAGGAGACCCAGTACTTC.

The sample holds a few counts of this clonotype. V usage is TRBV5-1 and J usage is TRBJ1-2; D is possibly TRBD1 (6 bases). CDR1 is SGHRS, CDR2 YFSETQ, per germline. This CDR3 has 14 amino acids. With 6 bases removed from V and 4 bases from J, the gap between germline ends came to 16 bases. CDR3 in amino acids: CASNYRVGGYGYTF. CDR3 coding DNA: TGCGCCAGCAACTACAGGGTCGGTGGCTATGGCTACACCTTC.

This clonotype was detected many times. For the CDR3, the DNA is TGCAGTGCTAGAGTCACGGGACAGGGCTACAATGAGCAGTTCTTC. This translates into CSARVTGQGYNEQFF. The J gene is TRBJ2-1, the V gene TRBV20-1, with 9 bases aligning to TRBD1. J gave up 3 bases and V 1 base, and 4 bases lay outside the gene matches. Germline lookup yields CDR1 DFQATT and CDR2 SNEGSKA (reference sequence). This CDR3 is built from 15 residues.

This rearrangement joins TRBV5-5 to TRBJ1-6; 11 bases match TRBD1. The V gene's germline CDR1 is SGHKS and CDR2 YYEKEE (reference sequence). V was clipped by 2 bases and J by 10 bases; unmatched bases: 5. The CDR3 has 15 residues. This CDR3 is CASSFQDRGLSPLHF. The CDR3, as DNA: TGTGCCAGCAGCTTTCAGGACAGGGGGCTCTCACCCCTCCACTTT. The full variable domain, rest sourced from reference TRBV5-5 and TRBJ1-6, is DAGVTQSPTHLIKTRGQQVTLRCSPISGHKSVSWYQQVLGQGPQFIFQYYEKEERGRGNFPDRFSARQFPNYSSELNVNALLLGDSALYLCASSFQDRGLSPLHFGNGTRLTVT.

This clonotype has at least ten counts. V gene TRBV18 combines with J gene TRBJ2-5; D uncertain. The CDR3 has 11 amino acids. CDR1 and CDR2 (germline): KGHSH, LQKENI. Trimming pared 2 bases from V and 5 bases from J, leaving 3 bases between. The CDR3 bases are TGTGCCAGCTCACCAGCGGAGACCCAGTACTTC. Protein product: CASSPAETQYF.

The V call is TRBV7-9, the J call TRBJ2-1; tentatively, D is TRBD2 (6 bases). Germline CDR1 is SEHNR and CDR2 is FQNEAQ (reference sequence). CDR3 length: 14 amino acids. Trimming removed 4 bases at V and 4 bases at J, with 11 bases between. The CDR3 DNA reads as TGTGCCAGCAGCTGGATGGGACTTTACAATGAGCAGTTCTTC. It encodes CASSWMGLYNEQFF. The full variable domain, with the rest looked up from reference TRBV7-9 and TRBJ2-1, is DTGVSQNPRHKITKRGQNVTFRCDPISEHNRLYWYRQTLGQGPEFLTYFQNEAQLEKSRLLSDRFSAERPKGSFSTLEIQRTEQGDSAMYLCASSWMGLYNEQFFGPGTRLTVL.

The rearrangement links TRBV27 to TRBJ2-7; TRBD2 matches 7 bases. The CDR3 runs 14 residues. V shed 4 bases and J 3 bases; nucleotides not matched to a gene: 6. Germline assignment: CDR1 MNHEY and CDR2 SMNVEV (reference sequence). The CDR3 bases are TGTGCCAGCAGTTCAGGGCGGGGGTACTACGAGCAGTACTTC. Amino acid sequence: CASSSGRGYYEQYF.

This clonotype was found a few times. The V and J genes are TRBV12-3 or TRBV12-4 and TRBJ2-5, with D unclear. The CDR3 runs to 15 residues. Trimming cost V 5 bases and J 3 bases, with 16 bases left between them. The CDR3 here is CASSEVSQRKETQYF. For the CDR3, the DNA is TGTGCCAGCAGTGAGGTCTCTCAGAGAAAAGAGACCCAGTACTTC.

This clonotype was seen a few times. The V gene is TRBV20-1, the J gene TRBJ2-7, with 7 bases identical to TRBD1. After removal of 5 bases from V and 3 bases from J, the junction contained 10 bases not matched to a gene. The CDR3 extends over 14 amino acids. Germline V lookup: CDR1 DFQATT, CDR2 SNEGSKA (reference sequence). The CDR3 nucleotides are TGCAGTGCTTCCAAGGGGACAGACCACTACGAGCAGTACTTC. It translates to CSASKGTDHYEQYF.

CDR3 nucleotides: TGCAGCGCACCATCTGCGGCCAGGACAGGGGTCTACAATGAGCAGTTCTTC. As protein: CSAPSAARTGVYNEQFF. The genes are TRBV29-1 and TRBJ2-1, with 9 positions matching TRBD1. Per the germline V gene, CDR1 is SQVTM and CDR2 is ANQGSEA. The CDR3 sequence is 17 residues long. V shed 7 bases, J shed 3 bases, and the junction held 16 bases outside the gene matches.

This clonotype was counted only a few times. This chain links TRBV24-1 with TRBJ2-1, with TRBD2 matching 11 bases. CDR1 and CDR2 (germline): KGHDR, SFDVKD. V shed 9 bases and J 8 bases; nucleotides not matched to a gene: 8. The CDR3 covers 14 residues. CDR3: CATQGTSGKDEQFF. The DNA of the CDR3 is TGTGCCACCCAGGGGACTAGCGGTAAAGATGAGCAGTTCTTC.

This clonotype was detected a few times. CDR3 amino acids: CASSQDWRRLPGTQYF. DNA for the CDR3: TGCGCCAGCAGCCAGGATTGGCGGAGGCTCCCGGGGACCCAGTACTTC. The V call is TRBV4-1, the J call TRBJ2-5; tentative D call: TRBD2 (5 bases). CDR1 and CDR2 from the germline V gene are MGHRA and YSYEKL. The ends were cut back, 3 bases at V and 7 bases at J, with 21 bases in the middle. This CDR3 spans 16 amino acids.

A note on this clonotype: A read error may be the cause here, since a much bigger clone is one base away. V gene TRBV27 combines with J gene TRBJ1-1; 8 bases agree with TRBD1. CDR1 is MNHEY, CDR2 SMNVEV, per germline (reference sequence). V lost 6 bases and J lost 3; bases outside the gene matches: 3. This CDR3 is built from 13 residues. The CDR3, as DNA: TGTGCCAGCAGCCGACAGGGGCACACTGAAGCTTTCTTT. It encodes CASSRQGHTEAFF.

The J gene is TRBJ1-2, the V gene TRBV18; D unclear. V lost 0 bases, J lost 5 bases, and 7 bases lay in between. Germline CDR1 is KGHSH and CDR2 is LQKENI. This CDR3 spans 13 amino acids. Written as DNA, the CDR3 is TGTGCCAGCTCACCACCCGCAAATTATGGCTACACCTTC. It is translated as CASSPPANYGYTF.

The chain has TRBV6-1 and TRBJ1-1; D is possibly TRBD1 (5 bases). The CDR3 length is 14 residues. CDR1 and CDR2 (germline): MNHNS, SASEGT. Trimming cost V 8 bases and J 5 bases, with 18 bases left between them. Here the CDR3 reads CASDEAGTRTEAFF. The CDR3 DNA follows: TGTGCCAGCGATGAGGCAGGGACGAGAACTGAAGCTTTCTTT.

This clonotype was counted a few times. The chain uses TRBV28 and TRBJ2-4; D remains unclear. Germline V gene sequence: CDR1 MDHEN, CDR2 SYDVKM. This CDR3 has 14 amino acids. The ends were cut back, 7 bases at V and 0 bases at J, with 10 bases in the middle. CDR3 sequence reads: CASKSPLAKNIQYF. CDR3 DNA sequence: TGTGCCAGCAAGTCTCCCCTAGCCAAAAACATTCAGTACTTC. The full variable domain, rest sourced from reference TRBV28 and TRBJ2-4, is DVKVTQSSRYLVKRTGEKVFLECVQDMDHENMFWYRQDPGLGLRLIYFSYDVKMKEKGDIPEGYSVSREKKERFSLILESASTNQTSMYLCASKSPLAKNIQYFGAGTRLSVL.

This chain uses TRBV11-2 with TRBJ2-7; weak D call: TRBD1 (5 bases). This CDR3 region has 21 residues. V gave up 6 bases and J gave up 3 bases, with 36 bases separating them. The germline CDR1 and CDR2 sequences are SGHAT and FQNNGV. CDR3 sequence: CASSHTRLTIIWGRDSYEQYF. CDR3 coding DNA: TGTGCCAGCAGTCACACCCGCCTCACAATCATATGGGGCCGAGATAGCTACGAGCAGTACTTC.

Here the CDR3 DNA reads TGTGCCAGCAGACTTGGGAGTGCAGATACGCAGTATTTT. It yields the protein CASRLGSADTQYF. This chain joins TRBV7-9 and TRBJ2-3; D possibly corresponds to TRBD2 (5 bases). Germline CDR1 reads SEHNR; CDR2 reads FQNEAQ (reference sequence). Trimming removed 6 bases at V and 4 bases at J, with 11 bases between. This CDR3 spans 13 amino acids.

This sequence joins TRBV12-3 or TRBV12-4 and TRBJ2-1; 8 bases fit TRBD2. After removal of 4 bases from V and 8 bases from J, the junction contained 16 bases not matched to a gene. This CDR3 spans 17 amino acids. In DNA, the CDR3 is TGTGCCAGCAGTTCATTAGCTTCGGGAGGGTATTTAGATGAGCAGTTCTTC. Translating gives CASSSLASGGYLDEQFF.

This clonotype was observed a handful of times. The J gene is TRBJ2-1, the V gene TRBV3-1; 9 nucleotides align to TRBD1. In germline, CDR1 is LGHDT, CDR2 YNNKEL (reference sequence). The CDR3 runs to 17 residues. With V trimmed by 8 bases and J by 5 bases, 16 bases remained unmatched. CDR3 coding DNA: TGTGCCAGCGACCGGCCGGGACAGGGAATCACTGACAATGAGCAGTTCTTC. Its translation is CASDRPGQGITDNEQFF.